This passage covers 23 T cell receptor beta chains from one sample sequenced in a study of blood T cell repertoires in COVID-19. TCRdb's copy holds only in-frame clones and misses some; the assay was immunoSEQ multiplex PCR. In the table there are about 160,000 clones, approximately 85% of which are singletons. The material sequenced was peripheral blood. Receptors originate from a man in his 60s who had recovered from COVID-19.

This clone was observed a few times. This chain joins TRBV7-2 and TRBJ2-5; weak D call: TRBD2 (7 bases). Germline loops: CDR1 SGHTA, CDR2 FQGNSA. V was pared by 3 bases and J by 1 base, with 21 bases between. The CDR3 sequence is 18 residues long. The CDR3 bases are TGTGCCAGCAGCTTTGCCCCCCGGGGGGCGATTTTCCAAGAGACCCAGTACTTC. It translates to CASSFAPRGAIFQETQYF. The full variable domain, with the rest looked up from reference TRBV7-2 and TRBJ2-5, is GAGVSQSPSNKVTEKGKDVELRCDPISGHTALYWYRQSLGQGLEFLIYFQGNSAPDKSGLPSDRFSAERTGGSVSTLTIQRTQQEDSAVYLCASSFAPRGAIFQETQYFGPGTRLLVL.

J is TRBJ2-1 and V is TRBV6-1, with D uncertain. Germline assignment: CDR1 MNHNS and CDR2 SASEGT. The CDR3 is 15 residues long. With 3 bases removed from V and 0 bases from J, the gap between germline ends came to 9 bases. The CDR3 DNA reads as TGTGCCAGCAGTGAGTCGCGGAGCTCCTACAATGAGCAGTTCTTC. This codes for CASSESRSSYNEQFF.

The chain links TRBV7-9 to TRBJ2-5; 10 nucleotides match TRBD1. CDR3 length: 19 residues. Germline assignment: CDR1 SEHNR and CDR2 FQNEAQ (reference sequence). V gave up 5 bases and J gave up 1 base; unmatched junction bases: 16. CDR3 region: CASSRRYTGTGVVQETQYF. As DNA, the CDR3 is TGTGCCAGCAGCCGCCGATATACCGGGACAGGGGTGGTCCAAGAGACCCAGTACTTC.

The chain combines TRBV10-3 with TRBJ1-2; 7 bases map to TRBD1. The CDR3 sequence is 13 residues long. V shed 6 bases, J shed 8 bases, and the junction held 9 bases outside the gene matches. Germline-derived CDR1 and CDR2 are ENHRY and SYGVKD. The CDR3 DNA sequence: TGTGCCATCAGCCGAACAGGGGAAGGGGGCTACACCTTC. Protein sequence: CAISRTGEGGYTF.

V is TRBV11-3 and J is TRBJ1-2; D is possibly TRBD1 (5 bases). CDR1 and CDR2 (germline): SGHNT, YENEEA. V lost 8 bases, J lost 3 bases, and 22 bases lay in between. The CDR3 length is 16 residues. The CDR3 DNA reads as TGTGCCAGCGGGCGGCTTAAGACAGTTTTTTACTATGGCTACACCTTC. This sequence encodes CASGRLKTVFYYGYTF.

V usage is TRBV9 and J usage is TRBJ1-5; D not resolved. V gave up 4 bases and J gave up 1 base, with 6 bases separating them. Per germline, CDR1 SGDLS and CDR2 YYNGEE. CDR3 length equals 13 residues. CDR3 nucleotides: TGTGCCAGCAGCCCCGGGAGCAATCAGCCCCAGCATTTT. Translation gives CASSPGSNQPQHF.

The gene calls are TRBV27 and TRBJ2-1; unclear D gene. Trimming removed 3 bases at V and 10 bases at J, with 13 bases between. CDR1 and CDR2 (germline): MNHEY, SMNVEV (reference sequence). The CDR3 has 13 residues. CDR3 coding DNA: TGTGCCAGCAGTTTTACACGGTTCGGGGAGCAGTTCTTC. Translation gives CASSFTRFGEQFF.

The CDR3, as DNA: TGTGCCAGCAGCCAAGACGTCAGGGGATCGGGCGAGCAGTACTTC. It codes for CASSQDVRGSGEQYF. The chain links TRBV3-1 (or the pseudogene TRBV3-2) to TRBJ2-7, with TRBD1 as a possible D gene (6 bases). Germline V lookup: CDR1 LGHDT, CDR2 YNNKEL (reference sequence). There are 15 residues in the CDR3. V was pared by 0 bases and J by 6 bases, with 15 bases between.

This clone has more than one count but fewer than ten. The chain uses TRBV23-1 and TRBJ2-7; 7 positions agree with TRBD2. TRBV23-1 is an open reading frame, and its role is uncertain. V shed 0 bases, J shed 5 bases, and the junction held 10 bases outside the gene matches. This CDR3 is 16 amino acids long. CDR3 sequence: CASSQSIRGGCDEQYF. The CDR3 DNA sequence: TGCGCCAGCAGTCAATCAATACGGGGAGGGTGTGACGAGCAGTACTTC.

This chain uses TRBV9 with TRBJ1-4, with 8 bases aligning to TRBD1. J lost 8 bases, V lost 3 bases, and 9 bases had no gene match. The CDR3 totals 15 residues. Germline CDR1 SGDLS, CDR2 YYNGEE. The CDR3 region is CASSAPGGGLEKLFF. Here the CDR3 DNA reads TGTGCCAGCAGCGCCCCAGGGGGCGGGTTGGAAAAACTGTTTTTT.

V gene TRBV6-4 combines with J gene TRBJ1-1; 8 nucleotides line up with TRBD1. The CDR3 runs to 13 residues. V shed 4 bases and J 5 bases; nucleotides not matched to a gene: 3. Looked up from germline, CDR1 is MRHNA and CDR2 is SNTAGT. The CDR3 bases are TGTGCCAGCAGTGCCTACAGGGGGACTGAAGCTTTCTTT. Translating it yields CASSAYRGTEAFF.

This sequence joins TRBV18 and TRBJ2-5, with 7 bases identical to TRBD2. V was pared by 2 bases and J by 3 bases, with 0 bases of the junction left unmatched. CDR3 size: 13 residues. CDR1 and CDR2 (germline): KGHSH, LQKENI. CDR3 sequence (DNA): TGTGCCAGCTCACCAGGGGGGGAAGAGACCCAGTACTTC. It yields the protein CASSPGGEETQYF.

The J gene is TRBJ2-7, the V gene TRBV5-1, with TRBD2 matching 7 bases. The CDR3 has 13 residues. Per the germline V gene, CDR1 is SGHRS and CDR2 is YFSETQ. The J segment lost 6 bases and the V segment lost 7 bases, leaving 10 bases of the junction unmatched. The CDR3 spells CASRLPGGGEQYF. In nucleotides, the CDR3 is TGCGCCAGCCGACTTCCGGGGGGTGGCGAGCAGTACTTC.

This chain connects TRBV5-1 to TRBJ1-5; D remains ambiguous. Deletions cut 4 bases from V and 7 bases from J, with 18 bases between. This CDR3 has 15 residues. Germline assignment: CDR1 SGHRS and CDR2 YFSETQ. This chain's CDR3 is CASSLPEARAQPQHF. The CDR3 DNA reads as TGCGCCAGCAGCCTCCCCGAGGCCCGTGCACAGCCCCAGCATTTT.

The chain is built from TRBV5-5 and TRBJ2-7; 7 positions agree with TRBD1. The V gene's germline CDR1 is SGHKS and CDR2 YYEKEE (reference sequence). With V trimmed by 0 bases and J by 3 bases, 0 bases remained unmatched. The CDR3 consists of 13 residues. The DNA for the CDR3 is TGTGCCAGCAGCTTGGACAGGGGCTACGAGCAGTACTTC. This translates into CASSLDRGYEQYF. Looking up the rest from reference TRBV5-5 and TRBJ2-7 gives the full variable domain: DAGVTQSPTHLIKTRGQQVTLRCSPISGHKSVSWYQQVLGQGPQFIFQYYEKEERGRGNFPDRFSARQFPNYSSELNVNALLLGDSALYLCASSLDRGYEQYFGPGTRLTVT.

The chain links TRBV7-7 to TRBJ2-3; 8 nucleotides agree with TRBD2. Per the germline V gene, CDR1 is SSHAT and CDR2 is FNYEAQ (reference sequence). This CDR3 spans 14 amino acids. CDR3 loop: CAAGGPFDTDTQYF. CDR3 nucleotides: TGTGCTGCGGGGGGCCCGTTCGACACAGATACGCAGTATTTT.

This chain uses TRBV5-1 with TRBJ1-2; 8 bases align to TRBD1. This CDR3 region has 13 residues. V was clipped by 6 bases and J by 8 bases; unmatched bases: 9. Germline CDR1 SGHRS, CDR2 YFSETQ. CDR3 DNA: TGCGCCAGCACCCCCGGGACAGGCGGGGGCTACACCTTC. Translated: CASTPGTGGGYTF.

This rearrangement joins TRBV21-1 to TRBJ2-1; TRBD2 was called by the table and not checked on the DNA. TRBV21-1 is annotated as a pseudogene. The CDR3 loop spans 21 amino acids. The CDR3, as DNA: TGTGCCAGCAGCAACCTTTCTATAAGCGGGGGCCCGGGAAGTATTATAAGGAGGCAGTTCTTC. Translated, it gives CASSNLSISGGPGSIIRRQFF.

This clone has only a few counts. One end of the junction fails to match germline, which may point to a read error. The chain links TRBV12-5 to TRBJ2-7, with unresolved D. The CDR3 runs 8 residues. Per the germline V gene, CDR1 is LGHNT and CDR2 is FRNRAP. The CDR3 protein is CASGMTIF. The CDR3, as DNA: TGTGCTAGTGGTATGACAATCTTC.

The chain links TRBV5-1 to TRBJ2-7; 10 bases fit TRBD1. The CDR3 has 14 amino acids. V lost 1 base and J lost 5; bases outside the gene matches: 3. Germline V CDR1 and CDR2: SGHRS, YFSETQ. CDR3 bases: TGCGCCAGCAGCTTGCGACAGGGGGCCAACGAGCAGTACTTC. Encoded protein: CASSLRQGANEQYF.

The chain uses TRBV19 and TRBJ1-2, with unresolved D. CDR3 length: 14 amino acids. Trimming removed 10 bases at V and 0 bases at J, with 15 bases between. The germline V gene has CDR1 LNHDA and CDR2 SQIVND (reference sequence). CDR3 residues: CATSAGSANYGYTF. CDR3 bases: TGTGCCACGTCTGCGGGATCTGCTAACTATGGCTACACCTTC.

This clone came up once. The chain's CDR3 is CASSPGQGRFEYF. The CDR3, as DNA: TGTGCCAGCAGCCCAGGACAGGGCAGGTTTGAGTACTTC. The V gene is TRBV6-5, the J gene TRBJ2-7; TRBD1 aligns across 8 bases. V gave up 6 bases and J gave up 11 bases; unmatched junction bases: 12. The CDR3 is 13 amino acids. Germline CDR1 and CDR2: MNHEY and SVGAGI.

The chain carries TRBV6-5 and TRBJ1-2; tentatively, D is TRBD1 (5 bases). The V gene's germline CDR1 is MNHEY and CDR2 SVGAGI. The ends were cut back, 7 bases at V and 6 bases at J, with 15 bases in the middle. The CDR3 has 13 residues. The CDR3 loop is CASTGGGTDGYTF. DNA for the CDR3: TGTGCCAGCACGGGCGGGGGGACTGATGGCTACACCTTC.